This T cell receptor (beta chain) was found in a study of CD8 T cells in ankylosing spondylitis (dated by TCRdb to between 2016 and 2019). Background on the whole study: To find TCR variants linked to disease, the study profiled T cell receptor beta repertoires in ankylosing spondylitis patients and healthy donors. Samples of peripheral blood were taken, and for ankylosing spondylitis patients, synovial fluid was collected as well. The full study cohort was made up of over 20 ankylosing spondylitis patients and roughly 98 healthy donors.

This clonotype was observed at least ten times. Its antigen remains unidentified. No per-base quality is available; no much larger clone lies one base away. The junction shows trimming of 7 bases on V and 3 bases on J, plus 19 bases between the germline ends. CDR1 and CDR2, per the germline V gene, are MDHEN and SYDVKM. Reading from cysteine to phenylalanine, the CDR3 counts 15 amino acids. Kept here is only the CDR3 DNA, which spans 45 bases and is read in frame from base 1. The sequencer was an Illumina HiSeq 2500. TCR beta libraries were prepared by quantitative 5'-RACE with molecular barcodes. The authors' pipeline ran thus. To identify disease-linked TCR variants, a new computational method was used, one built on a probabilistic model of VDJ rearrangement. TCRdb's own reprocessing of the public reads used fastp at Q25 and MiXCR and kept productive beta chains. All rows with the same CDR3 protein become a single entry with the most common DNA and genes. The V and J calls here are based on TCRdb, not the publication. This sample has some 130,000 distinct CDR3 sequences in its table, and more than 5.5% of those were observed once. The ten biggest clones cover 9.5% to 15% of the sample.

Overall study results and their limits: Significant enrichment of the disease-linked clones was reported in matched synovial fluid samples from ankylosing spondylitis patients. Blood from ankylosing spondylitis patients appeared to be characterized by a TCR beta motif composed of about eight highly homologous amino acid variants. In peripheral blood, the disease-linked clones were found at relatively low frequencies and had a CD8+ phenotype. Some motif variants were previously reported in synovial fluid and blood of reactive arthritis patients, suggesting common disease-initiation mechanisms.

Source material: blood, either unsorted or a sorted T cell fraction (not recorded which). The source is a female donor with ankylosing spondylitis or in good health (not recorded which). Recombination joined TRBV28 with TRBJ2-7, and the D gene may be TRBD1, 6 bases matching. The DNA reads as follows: TGTGCCAGCACCCTACCCGGGACAAGGAGCTACGAGCAGTACTTC. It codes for CASTLPGTRSYEQYF.